This section outlines one T cell receptor beta chain sequence together with its context. Each patient went into thyroid surgery without having received any treatment. TCRdb re-clonotyped the PCR reads via MiXCR. Of roughly 64,000 clones detected, roughly 4.1% appear once; the ten largest clones hold under 25%. These data come from a study of metastatic and nonmetastatic thyroid tumors. Material: blood. The TCR was taken from a female donor with papillary thyroid cancer or a benign thyroid nodule (not recorded which). Some clones in this sample may be carry-over from other donors' samples.

This chain's CDR3 is CASSPRTVDTIYF. In DNA, the CDR3 is TGTGCCAGCAGCCCCCGTACCGTGGACACCATATATTTT. V gene TRBV11-3 combines with J gene TRBJ1-3; no reliable D call. This CDR3 contains 13 residues. The germline V and J ends were trimmed by 5 bases and 8 bases, with 13 bases remaining between them. Germline loops: CDR1 SGHNT, CDR2 YENEEA.